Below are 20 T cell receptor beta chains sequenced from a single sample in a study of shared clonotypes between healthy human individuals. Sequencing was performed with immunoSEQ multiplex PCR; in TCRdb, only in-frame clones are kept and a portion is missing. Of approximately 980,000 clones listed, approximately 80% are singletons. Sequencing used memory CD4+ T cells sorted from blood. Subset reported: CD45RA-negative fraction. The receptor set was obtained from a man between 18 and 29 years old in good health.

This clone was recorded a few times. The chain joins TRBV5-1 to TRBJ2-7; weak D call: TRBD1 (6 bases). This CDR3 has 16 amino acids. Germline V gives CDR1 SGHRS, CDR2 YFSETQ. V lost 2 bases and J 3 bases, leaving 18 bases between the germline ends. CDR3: CASSFVGTTDSYEQYF. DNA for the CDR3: TGCGCCAGCAGCTTCGTAGGGACAACTGATAGCTACGAGCAGTACTTC.

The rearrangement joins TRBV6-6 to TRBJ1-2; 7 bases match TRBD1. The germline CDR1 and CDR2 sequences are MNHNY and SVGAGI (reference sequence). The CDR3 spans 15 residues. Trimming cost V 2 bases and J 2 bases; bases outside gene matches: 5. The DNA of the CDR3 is TGTGCCAGCAGTTACGGGCAGGGGGACAACTATGGCTACACCTTC. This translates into CASSYGQGDNYGYTF.

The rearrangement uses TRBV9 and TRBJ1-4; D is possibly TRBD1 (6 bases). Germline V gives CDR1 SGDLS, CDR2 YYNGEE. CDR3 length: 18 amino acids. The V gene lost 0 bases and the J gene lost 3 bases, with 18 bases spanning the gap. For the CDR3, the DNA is TGTGCCAGCAGCGTAGCGGGGGGACATCTCCTGCCTAATGAAAAACTGTTTTTT. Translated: CASSVAGGHLLPNEKLFF. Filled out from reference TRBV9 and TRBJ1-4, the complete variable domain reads DSGVTQTPKHLITATGQRVTLRCSPRSGDLSVYWYQQSLDQGLQFLIQYYNGEERAKGNILERFSAQQFPDLHSELNLSSLELGDSALYFCASSVAGGHLLPNEKLFFGSGTQLSVL.

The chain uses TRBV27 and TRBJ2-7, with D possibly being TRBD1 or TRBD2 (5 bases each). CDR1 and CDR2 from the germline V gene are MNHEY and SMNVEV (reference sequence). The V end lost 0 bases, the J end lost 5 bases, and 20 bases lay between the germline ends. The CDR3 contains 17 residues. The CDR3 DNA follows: TGTGCCAGCAGTTTATCAATCTGGGACCGATATCCCAACGAGCAGTACTTC. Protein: CASSLSIWDRYPNEQYF.

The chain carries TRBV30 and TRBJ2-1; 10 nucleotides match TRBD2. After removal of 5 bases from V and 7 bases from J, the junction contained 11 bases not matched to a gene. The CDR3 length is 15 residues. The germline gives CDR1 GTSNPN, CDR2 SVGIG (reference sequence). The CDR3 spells CAWAYGSGGANEQFF. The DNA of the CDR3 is TGTGCCTGGGCCTATGGAAGCGGGGGGGCGAATGAGCAGTTCTTC.

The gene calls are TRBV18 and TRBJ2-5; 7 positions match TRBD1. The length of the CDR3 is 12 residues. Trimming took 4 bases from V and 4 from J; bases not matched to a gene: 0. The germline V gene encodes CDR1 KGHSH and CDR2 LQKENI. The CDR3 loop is CASSRDRETQYF. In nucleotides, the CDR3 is TGTGCCAGCTCACGGGACAGAGAGACCCAGTACTTC.

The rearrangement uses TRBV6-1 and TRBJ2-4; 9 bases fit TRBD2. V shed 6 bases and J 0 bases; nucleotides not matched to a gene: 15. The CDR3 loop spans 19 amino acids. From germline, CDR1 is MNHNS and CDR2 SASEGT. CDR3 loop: CASSEYSSGIPVAKNIQYF. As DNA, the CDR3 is TGTGCCAGCAGCGAATATTCTAGCGGGATCCCCGTAGCCAAAAACATTCAGTACTTC.

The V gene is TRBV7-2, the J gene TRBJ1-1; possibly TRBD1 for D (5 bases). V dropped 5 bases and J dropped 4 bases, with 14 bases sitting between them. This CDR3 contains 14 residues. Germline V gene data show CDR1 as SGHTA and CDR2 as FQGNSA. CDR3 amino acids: CASSLLGGGTEAFF. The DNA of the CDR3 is TGTGCCAGCAGCCTTCTGGGGGGGGGCACTGAAGCTTTCTTT.

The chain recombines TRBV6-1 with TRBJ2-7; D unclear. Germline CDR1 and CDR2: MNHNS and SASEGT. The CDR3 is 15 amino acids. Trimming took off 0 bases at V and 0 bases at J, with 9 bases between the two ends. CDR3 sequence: CASSEAPASSYEQYF. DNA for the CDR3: TGTGCCAGCAGTGAAGCGCCTGCGAGCTCCTACGAGCAGTACTTC.

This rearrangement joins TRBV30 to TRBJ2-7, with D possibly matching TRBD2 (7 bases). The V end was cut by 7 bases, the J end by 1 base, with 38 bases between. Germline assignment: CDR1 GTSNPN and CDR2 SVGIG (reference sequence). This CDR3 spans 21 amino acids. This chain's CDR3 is CASPGAFGGRIAPSGSYEQYF. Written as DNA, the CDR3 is TGTGCCTCCCCGGGGGCGTTCGGGGGGCGGATCGCCCCTAGCGGATCCTACGAGCAGTACTTC.

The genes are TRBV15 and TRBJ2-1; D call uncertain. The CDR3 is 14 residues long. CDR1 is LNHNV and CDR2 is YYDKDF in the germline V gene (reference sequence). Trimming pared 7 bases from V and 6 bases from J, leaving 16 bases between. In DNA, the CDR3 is TGTGCCACCAATCCAGGATTCAGCCTCAATGAGCAGTTCTTC. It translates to CATNPGFSLNEQFF. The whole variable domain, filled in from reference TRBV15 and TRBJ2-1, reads DAMVIQNPRYQVTQFGKPVTLSCSQTLNHNVMYWYQQKSSQAPKLLFHYYDKDFNNEADTPDNFQSRRPNTSFCFLDIRSPGLGDTAMYLCATNPGFSLNEQFFGPGTRLTVL.

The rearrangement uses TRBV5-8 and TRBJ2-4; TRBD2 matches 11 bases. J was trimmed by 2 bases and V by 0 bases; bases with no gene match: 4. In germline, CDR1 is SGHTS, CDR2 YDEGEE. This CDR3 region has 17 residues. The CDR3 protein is CASSLGSGGETKNIQYF. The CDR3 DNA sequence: TGTGCCAGCAGCTTGGGTAGCGGGGGGGAAACCAAAAACATTCAGTACTTC.

Here the CDR3 DNA reads TGTGCCAGCAGCATCGGACAGGGGGTGAACACTGAAGCTTTCTTT. Translating it yields CASSIGQGVNTEAFF. The rearrangement joins TRBV9 to TRBJ1-1, with TRBD1 matching over 10 bases. Germline assignment: CDR1 SGDLS and CDR2 YYNGEE. The J segment lost 0 bases and the V segment lost 4 bases, leaving 3 bases of the junction unmatched. This CDR3 is built from 15 residues.

The CDR3 DNA follows: TGCAGCGTCCTGGAGGGGATTAATCAGCCCCAGCATTTT. Translated, it gives CSVLEGINQPQHF. This chain joins TRBV29-1 and TRBJ1-5; D may be TRBD1 (5 bases). CDR3 length equals 13 residues. Per the germline V gene, CDR1 is SQVTM and CDR2 is ANQGSEA. Deletions cut 6 bases from V and 4 bases from J, with 13 bases between.

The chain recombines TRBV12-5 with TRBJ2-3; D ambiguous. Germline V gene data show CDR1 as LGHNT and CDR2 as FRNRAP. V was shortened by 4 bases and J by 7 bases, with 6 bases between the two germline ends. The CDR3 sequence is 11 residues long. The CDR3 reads CASGYRNTQYF. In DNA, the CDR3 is TGTGCTAGTGGTTATCGAAATACGCAGTATTTT. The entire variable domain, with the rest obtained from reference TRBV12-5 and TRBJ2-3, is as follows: DARVTQTPRHKVTEMGQEVTMRCQPILGHNTVFWYRQTMMQGLELLAYFRNRAPLDDSGMPKDRFSAEMPDATLATLKIQPSEPRDSAVYFCASGYRNTQYFGPGTRLTVL.

The CDR3, as DNA: TGTGCCAGCAGCATTCAAGCCGAGAACACTGAAGCTTTCTTT. Translation: CASSIQAENTEAFF. The V and J genes are TRBV7-9 and TRBJ1-1; no clear D gene. CDR3 length equals 14 residues. The V end lost 5 bases, the J end lost 1 base, and 11 bases lay between the germline ends. The germline V gene has CDR1 SEHNR and CDR2 FQNEAQ (reference sequence).

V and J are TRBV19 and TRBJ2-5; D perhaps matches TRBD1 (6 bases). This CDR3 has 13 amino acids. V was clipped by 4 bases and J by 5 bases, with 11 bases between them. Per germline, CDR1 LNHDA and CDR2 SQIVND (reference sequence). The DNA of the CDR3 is TGTGCCAGTAGTAGAAACAGGGTTGAGACCCAGTACTTC. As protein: CASSRNRVETQYF.

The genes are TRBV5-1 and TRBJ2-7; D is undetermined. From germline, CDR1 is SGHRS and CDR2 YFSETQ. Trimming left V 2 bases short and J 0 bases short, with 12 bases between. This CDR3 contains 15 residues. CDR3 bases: TGCGCCAGCAGCTTAGATGGCATTATCTCCTACGAGCAGTACTTC. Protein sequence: CASSLDGIISYEQYF.

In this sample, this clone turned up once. The CDR3 sequence is CASSLRASNQPQHF. Written as DNA, the CDR3 is TGTGCCAGCAGTTTACGAGCTAGCAATCAGCCCCAGCATTTT. The chain couples TRBV28 to TRBJ1-5; D gene unclear. V shed 2 bases and J shed 0 bases, with 5 bases lying between them. Germline CDR1 is MDHEN and CDR2 is SYDVKM. The CDR3 sequence is 14 residues long.

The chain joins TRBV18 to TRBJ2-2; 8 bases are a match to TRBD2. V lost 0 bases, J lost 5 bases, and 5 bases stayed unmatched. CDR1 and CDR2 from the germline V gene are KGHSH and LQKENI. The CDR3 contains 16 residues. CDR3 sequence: CASSPPSREVTGELFF. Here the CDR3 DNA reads TGTGCCAGCTCACCACCGTCGCGGGAGGTAACCGGGGAGCTGTTTTTT.